This T cell receptor beta chain appears in the sequencing data of a study of shared clonotypes between healthy human individuals. General observations from the study: Between several donors, naive CD4 clonotypes were shared at a level of around 4.9%. A reduction in generation probabilities was seen for non-shared clonotypes relative to those shared by all four donors. Large depth notwithstanding, sorted-subset sequencing proved incomplete by rarefaction.

Germline CDR1 is MNHEY and CDR2 is SVGAGI. The CDR3 totals 14 residues. The V end lost 0 bases, the J end lost 3 bases, and 3 bases lay between the germline ends. On this clone itself: The antigen is unknown. The same CDR3 is also encoded by other DNA sequences in this sample.

The naive CD8 fraction comprised CD45RO-negative cells positively selected for CCR7 and excluded terminally differentiated effector memory CD45RA+ cells. Study processing details: Junction-only sequences without quality scores were provided by ImmunoSEQ, so filtering was different. Clones were read by immunoSEQ multiplex PCR, and TCRdb kept only the in-frame ones, dropping some. V and J calls and clone size are copied from that table; D and trimming were computed from the DNA. In the table there are roughly 550,000 clones, roughly 95% of which are singletons. This TCR was sampled from a woman aged 25 to 39 in good health. The chain is built from TRBV6-5 and TRBJ2-6, with D unresolved. Source material: naive CD8+ T cells sorted from blood. CDR3: CASSYSGGANVLTF. CDR3 DNA: TGTGCCAGCAGTTACTCGGGTGGGGCCAACGTCCTGACTTTC.